A selection of T cell receptor beta chains follows, all from one sample in a study of post-analysis software for immune sequencing data. TCRdb redid the calling of the PCR reads with MiXCR, one entry per CDR3 protein. The data contain about 820,000 distinct CDR3 sequences, approximately 53% of them seen just once; the ten biggest clones take up approximately 4.4%. The specimen sequenced was blood. The receptors here all came from a girl between 5 and 17 years old with multiple sclerosis. Each CDR3 is given with its conserved first and last residue. The D gene is left open where the match is weak. Size is stated for part of the rows, as once, few or many counts, or as a class when the clone is expanded.

clone size,D gene,J gene,V gene,CDR3 DNA,CDR3 protein
.,.,TRBJ2-1,TRBV5-1,TGCGCCAGCAGGGCAGAACTGTTCTTC,CASRAELFF
.,.,TRBJ2-7,TRBV7-9,TGTGCCAGCAGCTTAGATGAGAGCTCCTACGAGCAGTACTTC,CASSLDESSYEQYF
.,.,TRBJ1-1,TRBV5-1,TGCGCCAGCAGCGAAATCAGGGGAGGCACTGAAGCTTTCTTT,CASSEIRGGTEAFF
.,TRBD1,TRBJ1-5,TRBV20-1,TGCAGTGCTAGATACGACAGGGGGGTTCTGGATCAGCCCCAGCATTTT,CSARYDRGVLDQPQHF
.,.,TRBJ2-7,TRBV29-1,TGTAGCGTTGTATCGGACGGAACCTACGAGCAGTACTTC,CSVVSDGTYEQYF
few,.,TRBJ2-1,TRBV7-3,TGTGCCAGCAGCTTAGGCAGGGTCGATGAGCAGTTCTTC,CASSLGRVDEQFF
.,TRBD1,TRBJ2-7,TRBV10-2,TGCGCCAGCAATCATCCGGGACAGGGGTCTAGCGACGAGCAGTACTTC,CASNHPGQGSSDEQYF
.,.,TRBJ1-4,TRBV12-3/TRBV12-4,TGTGCCAGCAGTTTAGCGCCGGGAAATGAAAAACTGTTTTTT,CASSLAPGNEKLFF
.,.,TRBJ2-7,TRBV21-1,TGTGCCAGCAGCGGGTCAGCTAGCGGGAGTTACGAGCAGTACTTC,CASSGSASGSYEQYF
.,TRBD2,TRBJ2-1,TRBV2,TGTGCCAGCAGTACCGGGACTAGCGGTCACAATGAGCAGTTCTTC,CASSTGTSGHNEQFF
.,TRBD1,TRBJ2-5,TRBV7-3,TGTGCCAGCAGCTTCTCACAGGGGGCGCGAGAGCAGTACTTC,CASSFSQGAREQYF
.,.,TRBJ2-3,TRBV5-1,TGTGCTAGCAGCTTACCGGACAACACAGATACGCAGTATTTT,CASSLPDNTDTQYF
once,.,TRBJ2-7,TRBV7-9,TGTGCCAGCAGCAGCTCCGGGACTTACTACAATGAGCAGTACTTC,CASSSSGTYYNEQYF
.,.,TRBJ1-5,TRBV20-1,TGCAGTGCCCCAGGCCCTGGGGGTCAGCCCCAGCATTTT,CSAPGPGGQPQHF
few,.,TRBJ2-7,TRBV2,TGTGCCAGCAGTGAAGATGTCCTCGGGTACGAGCAGTACTTC,CASSEDVLGYEQYF
.,TRBD2,TRBJ2-5,TRBV3-1,TGTGCCAGCAGCCAGCGGGGGGCGGAGACCCAGTACTTC,CASSQRGAETQYF
few,TRBD1,TRBJ1-2,TRBV29-1,TGCAGCGTTGGGGATCCATCAGGGGGCGAGAACTATGGCTACACCTTC,CSVGDPSGGENYGYTF
.,.,TRBJ2-7,TRBV7-9,TGTGCCAGCACCGACGATCTTAGCTCCTACGAGCAGTACTTC,CASTDDLSSYEQYF
.,TRBD1,TRBJ1-4,TRBV10-3,TGTGCCATCCGGGACAGGGGAGTCGGGGAAAAACTGTTTTTT,CAIRDRGVGEKLFF
.,TRBD2,TRBJ2-7,TRBV28,TGTGCCAGCTGGCGGGAGAGGAACGAGCAGTACTTC,CASWRERNEQYF
few,.,TRBJ1-5,TRBV27,TGTGCCAGCAGTCTCCATCCCACCGCCGGGCCCCAGCATTTT,CASSLHPTAGPQHF
.,.,TRBJ2-5,TRBV14,TGTGCCAGCAGCCAAGCCGGACTTCTGGTTGTGAGAGAGACCCAGTACTTC,CASSQAGLLVVRETQYF
few,TRBD1,TRBJ2-7,TRBV7-6,TGTGCCAGCAGCTTAGCCGACAGGGGAGCCTACGAGCAGTACTTC,CASSLADRGAYEQYF
.,TRBD1,TRBJ2-7,TRBV29-1,TGCAGCGCCGCACAGGGGGTAAGCTCCTACGAGCAGTACTTC,CSAAQGVSSYEQYF
.,TRBD2,TRBJ2-3,TRBV29-1,TGCAGCGTTGATGAAGGGCGGGGGGGCACAGATACGCAGTATTTT,CSVDEGRGGTDTQYF
many,.,TRBJ2-7,TRBV7-9,TGTGCCAGTGTCACGGAAAACCACGAGCAGTACTTC,CASVTENHEQYF
few,TRBD2,TRBJ2-1,TRBV20-1,TGCAGTGCTAGGGGGGGGACTAGCGCCTACAATGAGCAGTTCTTC,CSARGGTSAYNEQFF
.,.,TRBJ1-2,TRBV9,TGTGCCAGCAGCGACCGGACAGAGTATTATGGCTACACCTTC,CASSDRTEYYGYTF
.,TRBD1,TRBJ1-2,TRBV12-3/TRBV12-4,TGTGCCGCCCGACAGGGCTACTATGGCTACACCTTC,CAARQGYYGYTF
.,TRBD1,TRBJ2-5,TRBV19,TGTGCCAGTAGCACGTACAGGGGAGAGACCCAGTACTTC,CASSTYRGETQYF
few,.,TRBJ1-2,TRBV27,TGTGCCAGCAGTTTGGCTCAATTTAACTATGGCTACACCTTC,CASSLAQFNYGYTF
.,.,TRBJ2-7,TRBV5-5,TGTGCCAGCAGCTTCTGGGGACACCTTACGACCGAGCAGTACTTC,CASSFWGHLTTEQYF
few,TRBD1,TRBJ1-1,TRBV12-3/TRBV12-4,TGTGCCAGCAGTGTCCTGACAGGGGAAACTGAAGCTTTCTTT,CASSVLTGETEAFF
.,.,TRBJ1-5,TRBV7-8,TGTGCCAGCAGCTTAAACAGTGTTAGCAATCAGCCCCAGCATTTT,CASSLNSVSNQPQHF
.,TRBD2,TRBJ2-5,TRBV14,TGTGCCAGCAGAGCGGGAGGAAAGACCCAGTACTTC,CASRAGGKTQYF
.,.,TRBJ2-5,TRBV3-1,TGTGCCAGCAGCCAAGATACCCGCCGAGGGCAGTACTTC,CASSQDTRRGQYF
.,.,TRBJ2-5,TRBV5-1,TGCGCCAGCAGAACTTCAGGCGCAGAGACCCAGTACTTC,CASRTSGAETQYF
few,.,TRBJ2-7,TRBV12-3/TRBV12-4,TGTGCCAGCAGTTCATCTGTGGAACCTACAGGTCCCTTTTTCTCCTACGAGCAGTACTTC,CASSSSVEPTGPFFSYEQYF
.,TRBD1,TRBJ2-7,TRBV20-1,TGCAGTGCTAGAGATCCATCCGGGACAGGGGGTTCCTACGAGCAGTACTTC,CSARDPSGTGGSYEQYF
.,TRBD1,TRBJ2-5,TRBV3-1,TGTGCCAGCAGCCTCCGGACAGGGCGGCAAGAGACCCAGTACTTC,CASSLRTGRQETQYF